This TCR beta chain was captured in a study of beta chain features in type 1 diabetes. This clone has just a few counts. A CD45RO/CCR7/CD25/CD127/CD95/CD27 panel sorted naive, central memory, regulatory and stem cell-like memory CD4+ cells. Every isolated RNA sample was fully reverse transcribed, so sequencing captured expressed TCRB transcripts. Only in-frame clones appear in the TCRdb table, and some are missing; sequencing was by immunoSEQ multiplex PCR. The repertoire includes approximately 300,000 clones, roughly 11% of them detected once, and 0.015% sits in the top ten. CDR1 and CDR2 (germline): GTSNPN, SVGIG (reference sequence). Trimming took 2 bases from V and 0 from J, leaving 10 bases between them. This CDR3 spans 14 amino acids.

This chain uses TRBV30 with TRBJ2-5; D perhaps matches TRBD2 (6 bases). Sequencing was done on a sample of naive CD4+ T cells from blood. The clonotype comes from a woman aged 25-40 years in good health. The CDR3 reads CAWSLGDYQETQYF. CDR3 nucleotide sequence: TGTGCCTGGAGTCTAGGGGACTACCAAGAGACCCAGTACTTC.